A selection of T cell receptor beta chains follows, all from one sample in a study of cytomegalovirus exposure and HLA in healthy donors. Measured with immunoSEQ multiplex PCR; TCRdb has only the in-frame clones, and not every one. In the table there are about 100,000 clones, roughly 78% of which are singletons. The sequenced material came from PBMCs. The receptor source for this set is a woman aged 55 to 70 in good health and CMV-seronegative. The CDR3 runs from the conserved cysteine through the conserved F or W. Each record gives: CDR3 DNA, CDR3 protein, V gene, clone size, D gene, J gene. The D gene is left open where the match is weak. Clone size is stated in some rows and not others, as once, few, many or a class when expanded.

TGTGCCAGCAGTTACAGACAGGGGAACAATGAGCAGTTCTTC | CASSYRQGNNEQFF | TRBV6-5 | . | TRBD1 | TRBJ2-1
TGTGCCAGCAGCTACGGTGGAGTCGCTTTCTTT | CASSYGGVAFF | TRBV7-9 | . | . | TRBJ1-1
TGTGCCAGCAGTGAAGTTTCAGGGGATCAGCCCCAGCATTTT | CASSEVSGDQPQHF | TRBV2 | . | . | TRBJ1-5
TGTGCCAGCCGGTGGGCCGGGGCCTACGAGCAGTACTTC | CASRWAGAYEQYF | TRBV6-1 | . | . | TRBJ2-7
TGTGCCACCAGCAGAGTATCAGACAATCAGCCCCAGCATTTT | CATSRVSDNQPQHF | TRBV15 | once | . | TRBJ1-5
TGTGCCAGCAATAGGGGAACCTCCTACGAGCAGTACTTC | CASNRGTSYEQYF | TRBV28 | few | . | TRBJ2-7
TGTGCCACCAGCAGAGATCTGGGGGGAGGAACTGAAGCTTTCTTT | CATSRDLGGGTEAFF | TRBV15 | once | . | TRBJ1-1
TGTGCCAGCAGTCCGACAGGGTACCTGGAAGGCTACACCTTC | CASSPTGYLEGYTF | TRBV6-1 | . | TRBD1 | TRBJ1-2
TGTGCCAGCAGGGTAGGGGTCGACGAGCAGTACTTC | CASRVGVDEQYF | TRBV6-1 | . | . | TRBJ2-7
TGTGCCAGCAGCGTAGCAGCGGTCCCCTCCTACGAGCAGTACTTC | CASSVAAVPSYEQYF | TRBV9 | . | . | TRBJ2-7
TGTGCCAGCAGCCTTGGGAAGGGGACTAGTAAAGAGACCCAGTACTTC | CASSLGKGTSKETQYF | TRBV5-4 | . | TRBD2 | TRBJ2-5
TGTGCCTCTTGGCAGGGTTTTGAAGCTTTCTTT | CASWQGFEAFF | TRBV30 | . | . | TRBJ1-1
TGTGCCAGCAGTTGGTTCGAGGGACATAGCAATCAGCCCCAGCATTTT | CASSWFEGHSNQPQHF | TRBV28 | . | . | TRBJ1-5
TGCGCCAGCAGCTTCGGGACAGAAGAGACCCAGTACTTC | CASSFGTEETQYF | TRBV5-1 | . | TRBD1 | TRBJ2-5
TGTGCCAGCAGTTTAATGGGGGGGTATGGCTACACCTTC | CASSLMGGYGYTF | TRBV27 | . | . | TRBJ1-2
TGCGCCAGCAGCTTGAGGGGGAACTCCTACGAGCAGTACTTC | CASSLRGNSYEQYF | TRBV5-1 | . | . | TRBJ2-7
TGCGCCAGCAGCCATGATCGAACAGGGGGCCGAGCTTTCTTT | CASSHDRTGGRAFF | TRBV10-1 | . | TRBD1 | TRBJ1-1
TGTGCCAGCAGCTACACCCAGCTCCAGGGTAACACTGAAGCTTTCTTT | CASSYTQLQGNTEAFF | TRBV6-5 | . | . | TRBJ1-1
TGTGCCATCAGTGAGTCGACAGGGTCTGGTGAAAAACTGTTTTTT | CAISESTGSGEKLFF | TRBV10-3 | . | TRBD1 | TRBJ1-4
TGCGCCAGCAGCCCGGGACAGACAGATACGCAGTATTTT | CASSPGQTDTQYF | TRBV5-1 | . | TRBD1 | TRBJ2-3
TGTGCCAGCAGCTTTCGATTTCGCGGGGGCGCTTCCACAGATACGCAGTATTTT | CASSFRFRGGASTDTQYF | TRBV5-6 | . | . | TRBJ2-3
TGTGCCAGCAGCGTAGCGGGGGGGGATCAGCCCCAGCATTTT | CASSVAGGDQPQHF | TRBV9 | . | . | TRBJ1-5
TGTGCCAGCAGACAGGGTTTAGACCAGCCCCAGCATTTT | CASRQGLDQPQHF | TRBV28 | . | . | TRBJ1-5
TGTGCCAGCAGCTTAATGGGGCGAGACAATTCACCCCTCCACTTT | CASSLMGRDNSPLHF | TRBV7-2 | . | . | TRBJ1-6
TGTGCCAGCAGTGCCGCAGGTAAAAGCAATCAGCCCCAGCATTTT | CASSAAGKSNQPQHF | TRBV2 | few | . | TRBJ1-5
TGCGCCAGCAGCCAAGATGCACGGGGTAATGGGGCCAACGTCCTGACTTTC | CASSQDARGNGANVLTF | TRBV4-3 | . | . | TRBJ2-6
TGCGCCAGCAGCCAAGGGGACAGCGGAAACACCATATATTTT | CASSQGDSGNTIYF | TRBV4-3 | . | TRBD1 | TRBJ1-3
TGTGCCAGCAGTTCGGACAGGGAATTTTCGGGCAATGAGCAGTTCTTC | CASSSDREFSGNEQFF | TRBV28 | . | TRBD1 | TRBJ2-1
TGTGCCAGCAGCTTGGGACAGGGTGTCTACGAGCAGTACTTC | CASSLGQGVYEQYF | TRBV5-6 | . | TRBD1 | TRBJ2-7
TGCAGCGCCCGACTATCATCCAATGAGCAGTTCTTC | CSARLSSNEQFF | TRBV29-1 | . | . | TRBJ2-1
TGCGCCAGTCGTAGTCAGGGGGATGAAAAACTGTTTTTT | CASRSQGDEKLFF | TRBV5-1 | . | TRBD1 | TRBJ1-4
TGTGCCAGCAGTTACGGAGACGGAGCCAATGGCTACACCTTC | CASSYGDGANGYTF | TRBV6-5 | . | . | TRBJ1-2
TGTGCCAGCAGCTTGCAGACTGCTAACTATGGCTACACCTTC | CASSLQTANYGYTF | TRBV7-9 | . | . | TRBJ1-2
TGCGCCAGCAGCCCTGCAGATGGGACAGGGTATGGCTACACCTTC | CASSPADGTGYGYTF | TRBV4-3 | . | TRBD1 | TRBJ1-2
TGTGCCAGCAGTGAAGGGTCCGCTCGAGAGTACTTC | CASSEGSAREYF | TRBV2 | . | . | TRBJ2-7
TGCGCCAGCAGCCAAGTAGCGGGAGTACGCTCCTACGAGCAGTACTTC | CASSQVAGVRSYEQYF | TRBV4-1 | few | TRBD2 | TRBJ2-7
TGTGCCAGCAGCGCAGGGGGTAACACTGAAGCTTTCTTT | CASSAGGNTEAFF | TRBV28 | . | TRBD1 | TRBJ1-1
TGTGCCATCAGTGGTTCAAGCGGGTCCAACTCTGGGGCCAACGTCCTGACTTTC | CAISGSSGSNSGANVLTF | TRBV10-3 | . | . | TRBJ2-6
TGTGCCAGCAGCTTCGGGCAGGGAAATTCACCCCTCCACTTT | CASSFGQGNSPLHF | TRBV5-4 | . | . | TRBJ1-6